This TCR beta chain is from a study of blood T cell repertoires in COVID-19. Study-wide context: PBMCs, B-cell-depleted T cells, or T cells were the source of the cDNA or gDNA that made up the material.

Per the study methods: Reference gene primer amplification gave estimated nucleated cell counts. The repertoire was sequenced with immunoSEQ multiplex PCR; TCRdb's copy has only in-frame clones and lacks some. V, J and clone size are those of that table, while D and trimming were read from the DNA. The sample has a few hundred thousand clones, approximately 90% seen once. Germline-derived CDR1 and CDR2 are LNHDA and SQIVND (reference sequence). Trimming pared 2 bases from V and 4 bases from J, leaving 7 bases between. This CDR3 contains 13 residues. Across 20 to 25 US areas, participants ranged in age from about 18 to 90 years. Participants reported their clinical history, and cohort assignment relied on those reports.

The TCR was taken from a human donor in a cohort exposed to, infected with or recovered from COVID-19 (not recorded which). The donor label of this sample is uncertain. The sample comprised PBMCs or T cells enriched from blood (not recorded which). The rearrangement links TRBV19 to TRBJ2-3, with D possibly TRBD2 on 5 matching bases. CDR3 sequence: CASSIRRSDTQYF. CDR3 bases: TGTGCCAGTAGTATACGGAGGTCAGATACGCAGTATTTT.